Reported below is one T cell receptor beta chain. CDR1 and CDR2 from the germline V gene are SGHTA and FQGNSA. J gave up 7 bases and V 2 bases, and 2 bases lay outside the gene matches. The CDR3 runs 13 residues. The data belong to a study of T cell changes during pregnancy in multiple sclerosis. Some clones are missing from TCRdb's copy, which holds only in-frame ones; the method was immunoSEQ multiplex PCR. This sample has around 96,000 clones, with about 93% found just once. This clonotype originated in a female donor in good health, enrolled as a control in a pregnancy study. The chain uses TRBV7-2 and TRBJ1-3; 7 bases are a match to TRBD1. This material consisted of peripheral blood, taken after pregnancy. This chain's CDR3 is CASSLYRGNTIYF. CDR3 in DNA: TGTGCCAGCAGCTTATACAGGGGCAACACCATATATTTT.